Reported below is one T cell receptor (beta chain). What it recognizes is unknown. The record originates from a study of vaccination effects on CD4 cells after COVID-19. Whole-study context: Samples from a couple of convalescent patients were given 16 days and one week before vaccination.

Assay used: immunoSEQ multiplex PCR; TCRdb lists only in-frame clones, some missing. Of more than 35,000 clones listed, approximately 72% are singletons. ViraFEST used viral peptide pools to expand antigen-specific CD4+ T cells before sequencing. Culture lasted about ten days before CD4+ T cell isolation. This individual contracted SARS-CoV-2 between March and December 2020, as verified by PCR. The source of this sequence is a human donor who had a prior SARS-CoV-2 infection. This material consisted of CD4+ T cells from PBMCs cultured with HCoV-NL63 spike peptides, taken before COVID-19 vaccination.

The CDR3 loop reads CASSSTEGQETQYF. In DNA form, the CDR3 reads TGTGCCAGTAGTAGTACGGAAGGCCAAGAGACCCAGTACTTC. This chain links TRBV19 with TRBJ2-5; no reliable D call. Germline-derived CDR1 and CDR2 are LNHDA and SQIVND (reference sequence). The CDR3 is 14 amino acids. V was pared by 4 bases and J by 1 base, with 10 bases between.